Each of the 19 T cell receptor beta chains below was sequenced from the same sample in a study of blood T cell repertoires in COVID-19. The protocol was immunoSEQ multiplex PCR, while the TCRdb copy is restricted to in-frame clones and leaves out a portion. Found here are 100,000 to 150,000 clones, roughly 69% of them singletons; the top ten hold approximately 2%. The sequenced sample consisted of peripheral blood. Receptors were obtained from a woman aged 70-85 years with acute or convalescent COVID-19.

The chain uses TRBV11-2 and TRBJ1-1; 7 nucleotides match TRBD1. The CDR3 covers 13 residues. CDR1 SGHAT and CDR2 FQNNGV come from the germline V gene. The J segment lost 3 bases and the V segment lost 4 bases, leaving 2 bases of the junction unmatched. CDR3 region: CASSSQGDTEAFF. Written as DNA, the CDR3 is TGTGCCAGCAGCTCTCAGGGGGACACTGAAGCTTTCTTT.

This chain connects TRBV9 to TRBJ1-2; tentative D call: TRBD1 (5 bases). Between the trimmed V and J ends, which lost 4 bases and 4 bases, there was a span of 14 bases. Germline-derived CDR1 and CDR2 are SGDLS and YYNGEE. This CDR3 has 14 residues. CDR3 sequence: CASSPGWVSYGYTF. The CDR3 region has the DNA TGTGCCAGCAGCCCAGGGTGGGTTTCCTATGGCTACACCTTC. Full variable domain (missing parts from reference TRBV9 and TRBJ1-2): DSGVTQTPKHLITATGQRVTLRCSPRSGDLSVYWYQQSLDQGLQFLIQYYNGEERAKGNILERFSAQQFPDLHSELNLSSLELGDSALYFCASSPGWVSYGYTFGSGTRLTVV.

The DNA of the CDR3 is TGTGCCAGCAGCCAAGATTGGAGGGGCCACGAGCAGTACTTC. As protein: CASSQDWRGHEQYF. The chain has TRBV3-1 (or the pseudogene TRBV3-2) and TRBJ2-7, with D possibly TRBD2 on 6 matching bases. This CDR3 region has 14 residues. V was trimmed by 0 bases and J by 5 bases, leaving 11 bases between them. Germline V gives CDR1 LGHDT, CDR2 YNNKEL (reference sequence).

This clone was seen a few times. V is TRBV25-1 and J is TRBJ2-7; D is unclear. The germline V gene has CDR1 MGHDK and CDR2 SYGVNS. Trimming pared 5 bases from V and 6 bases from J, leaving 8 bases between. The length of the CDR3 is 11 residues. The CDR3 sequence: CASSLQREQYF. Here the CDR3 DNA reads TGTGCCAGCAGTCTCCAGCGCGAGCAGTACTTC.

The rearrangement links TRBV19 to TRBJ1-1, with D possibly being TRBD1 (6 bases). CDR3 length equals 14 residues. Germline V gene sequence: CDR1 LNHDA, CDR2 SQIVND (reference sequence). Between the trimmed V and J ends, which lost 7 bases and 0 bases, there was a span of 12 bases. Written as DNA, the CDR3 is TGTGCCAGTAATTGGGGGGGGCTGAACACTGAAGCTTTCTTT. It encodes CASNWGGLNTEAFF.

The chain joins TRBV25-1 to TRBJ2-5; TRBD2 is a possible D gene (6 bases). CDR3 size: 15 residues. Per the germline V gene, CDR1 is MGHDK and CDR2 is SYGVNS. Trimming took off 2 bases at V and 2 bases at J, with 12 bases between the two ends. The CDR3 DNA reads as TGTGCCAGCAGTGAAGGACGGGGGAGGCAAGAGACCCAGTACTTC. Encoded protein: CASSEGRGRQETQYF.

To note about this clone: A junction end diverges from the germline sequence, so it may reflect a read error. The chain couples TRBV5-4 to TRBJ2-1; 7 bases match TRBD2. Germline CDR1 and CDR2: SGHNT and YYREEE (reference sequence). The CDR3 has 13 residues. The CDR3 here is CASSQAWGGRRVF. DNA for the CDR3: TGTGCCAGCAGCCAGGCCTGGGGCGGGAGAAGGGTCTTC. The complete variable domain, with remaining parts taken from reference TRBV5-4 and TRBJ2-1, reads ETGVTQSPTHLIKTRGQQVTLRCSSQSGHNTVSWYQQALGQGPQFIFQYYREEENGRGNFPPRFSGLQFPNYSSELNVNALELDDSALYLCASSQAWGGRRVFGPGTRLTVL.

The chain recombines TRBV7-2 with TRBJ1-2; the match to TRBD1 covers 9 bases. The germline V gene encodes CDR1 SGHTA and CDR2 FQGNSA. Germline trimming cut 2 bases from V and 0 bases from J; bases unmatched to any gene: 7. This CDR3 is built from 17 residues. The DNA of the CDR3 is TGTGCCAGCAGCTTACGGGGGACAGGGTATGCTAACTATGGCTACACCTTC. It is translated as CASSLRGTGYANYGYTF.

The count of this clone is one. The CDR3 sequence: CASSLGSSAHNEQFF. CDR3 coding DNA: TGTGCCAGCAGCTTAGGGTCTAGCGCCCACAATGAGCAGTTCTTC. The V and J genes are TRBV7-6 and TRBJ2-1, with D possibly being TRBD2 (6 bases). CDR3 length: 15 residues. CDR1 and CDR2 from the germline V gene are SGHVS and FNYEAQ. Trimming pared 1 base from V and 5 bases from J, leaving 12 bases between.

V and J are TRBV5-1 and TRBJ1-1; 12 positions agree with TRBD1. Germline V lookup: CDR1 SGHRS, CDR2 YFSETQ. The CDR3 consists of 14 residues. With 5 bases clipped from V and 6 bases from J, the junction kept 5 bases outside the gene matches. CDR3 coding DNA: TGCGCCAGCAGAACGGGGACAGGGGGCGCTGAAGCTTTCTTT. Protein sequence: CASRTGTGGAEAFF.

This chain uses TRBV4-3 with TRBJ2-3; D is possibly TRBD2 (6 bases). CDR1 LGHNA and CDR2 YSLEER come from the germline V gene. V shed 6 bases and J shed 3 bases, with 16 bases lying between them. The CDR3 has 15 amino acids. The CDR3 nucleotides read TGCGCCAGCAGTCGGGAGCAGAGGGGAACAGATACGCAGTATTTT. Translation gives CASSREQRGTDTQYF.

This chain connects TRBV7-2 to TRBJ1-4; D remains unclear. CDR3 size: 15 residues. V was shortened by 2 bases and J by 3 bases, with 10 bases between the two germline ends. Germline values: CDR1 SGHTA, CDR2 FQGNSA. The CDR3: CASSLSPGPNEKLFF. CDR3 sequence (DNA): TGTGCCAGCAGCTTAAGTCCCGGTCCTAATGAAAAACTGTTTTTT.

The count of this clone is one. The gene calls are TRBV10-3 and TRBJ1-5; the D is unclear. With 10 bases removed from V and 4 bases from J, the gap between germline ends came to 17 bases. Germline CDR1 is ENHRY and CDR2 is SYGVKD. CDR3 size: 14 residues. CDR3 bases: TGTGCCACCCAGGATGGCCAGGTTAATCAGCCCCAGCATTTT. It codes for CATQDGQVNQPQHF.

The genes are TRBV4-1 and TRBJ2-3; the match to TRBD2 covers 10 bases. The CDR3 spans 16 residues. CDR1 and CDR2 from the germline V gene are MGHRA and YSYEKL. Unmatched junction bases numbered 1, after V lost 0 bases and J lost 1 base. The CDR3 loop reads CASSQDGLAGTDTQYF. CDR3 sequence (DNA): TGCGCCAGCAGCCAAGATGGACTAGCGGGCACAGATACGCAGTATTTT.

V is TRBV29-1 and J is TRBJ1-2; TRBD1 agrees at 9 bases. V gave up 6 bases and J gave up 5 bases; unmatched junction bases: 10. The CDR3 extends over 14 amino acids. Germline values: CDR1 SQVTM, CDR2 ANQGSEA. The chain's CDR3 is CSVGITGGAYGYTF. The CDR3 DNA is TGCAGCGTGGGTATCACAGGGGGCGCGTATGGCTACACCTTC. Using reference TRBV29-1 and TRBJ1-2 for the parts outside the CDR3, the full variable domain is SAVISQKPSRDICQRGTSLTIQCQVDSQVTMMFWYRQQPGQSLTLIATANQGSEATYESGFVIDKFPISRPNLTFSTLTVSNMSPEDSSIYLCSVGITGGAYGYTFGSGTRLTVV.

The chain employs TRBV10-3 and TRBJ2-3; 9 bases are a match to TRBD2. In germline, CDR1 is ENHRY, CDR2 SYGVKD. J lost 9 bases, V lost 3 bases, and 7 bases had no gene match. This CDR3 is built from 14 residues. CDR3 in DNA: TGTGCCATCAGTGACGGGACTAGCTCGAGGACGCAGTATTTT. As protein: CAISDGTSSRTQYF.

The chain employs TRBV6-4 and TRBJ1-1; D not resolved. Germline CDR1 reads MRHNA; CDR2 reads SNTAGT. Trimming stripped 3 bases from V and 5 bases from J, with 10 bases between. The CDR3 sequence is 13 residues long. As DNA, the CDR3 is TGTGCCAGCAGTGAGTCGAGTGGTACTGAAGCTTTCTTT. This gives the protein CASSESSGTEAFF.

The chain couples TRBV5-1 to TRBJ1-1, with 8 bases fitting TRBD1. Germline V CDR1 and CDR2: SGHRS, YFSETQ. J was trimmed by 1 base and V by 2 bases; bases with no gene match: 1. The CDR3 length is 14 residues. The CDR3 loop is CASSFGQGNTEAFF. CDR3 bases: TGCGCCAGCAGCTTCGGACAGGGGAACACTGAAGCTTTCTTT.

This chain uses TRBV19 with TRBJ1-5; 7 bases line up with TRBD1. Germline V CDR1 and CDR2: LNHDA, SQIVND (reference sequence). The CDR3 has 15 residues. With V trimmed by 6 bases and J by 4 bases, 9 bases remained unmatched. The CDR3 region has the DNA TGTGCCAGTAGACCGCCCGGGACAGAAAATCAGCCCCAGCATTTT. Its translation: CASRPPGTENQPQHF.